Listed here are 17 T cell receptor beta chains from one sample, sequenced in a study of chemoradiotherapy in HPV16-positive cancers. Measured with immunoSEQ multiplex PCR; TCRdb has only the in-frame clones, and not every one. The sample lists fewer than 40,000 clones; 92% were seen once. This specimen was blood, taken from a patient who underwent chemoradiotherapy. The receptor source for this set is a human donor with HPV-associated anogenital cancer.

The chain is built from TRBV18 and TRBJ2-7; D unresolved. The germline CDR1 and CDR2 sequences are KGHSH and LQKENI. The CDR3 has 14 amino acids. V shed 3 bases and J shed 2 bases, with 11 bases lying between them. The CDR3 loop reads CASSPRTVTYEQYF. For the CDR3, the DNA is TGTGCCAGCTCACCCCGGACGGTGACCTACGAGCAGTACTTC.

A single count supports this clone. The rearrangement links TRBV7-2 to TRBJ2-3; 8 positions agree with TRBD2. The junction had 6 bases not matched to a gene; V was cut back by 5 bases and J by 2 bases. This CDR3 spans 15 amino acids. Germline CDR1 is SGHTA and CDR2 is FQGNSA. The CDR3 bases are TGTGCCAGCAGCGGAGTAGGACTAGCCACAGATACGCAGTATTTT. Encoded protein: CASSGVGLATDTQYF.

The chain uses TRBV7-9 and TRBJ2-1, with 9 bases matching TRBD2. This CDR3 comprises 16 residues. CDR1 and CDR2 from the germline V gene are SEHNR and FQNEAQ (reference sequence). V shed 1 base, J shed 8 bases, and the junction held 9 bases outside the gene matches. The chain's CDR3 is CASSLGAGGFLDEQFF. The CDR3 bases are TGTGCCAGCAGCTTAGGGGCGGGGGGGTTTTTGGATGAGCAGTTCTTC.

The gene calls are TRBV5-1 and TRBJ1-5; D is perhaps TRBD1 (5 bases). V lost 7 bases, J lost 7 bases, and 12 bases lay in between. Germline CDR1 is SGHRS and CDR2 is YFSETQ. The CDR3 runs 12 residues. The chain's CDR3 is CASPPRGQPQHF. CDR3 nucleotide sequence: TGCGCCAGCCCTCCTAGGGGACAGCCCCAGCATTTT.

The chain couples TRBV7-9 to TRBJ2-5; D not certain. Looked up from germline, CDR1 is SEHNR and CDR2 is FQNEAQ (reference sequence). The CDR3 consists of 16 residues. The ends were cut back, 5 bases at V and 2 bases at J, with 18 bases in the middle. The DNA of the CDR3 is TGTGCCAGCAGCGACGGACGAGAAGGTGGGCAAGAGACCCAGTACTTC. Translated, it gives CASSDGREGGQETQYF.

The chain carries TRBV5-6 and TRBJ2-5; D not resolved. Germline V gene sequence: CDR1 SGHDT, CDR2 YYEEEE. V dropped 4 bases and J dropped 0 bases, with 10 bases sitting between them. There are 14 residues in the CDR3. The CDR3: CASSNELYQETQYF. In DNA form, the CDR3 reads TGTGCCAGCAGCAATGAACTGTACCAAGAGACCCAGTACTTC. The complete variable domain, with remaining parts taken from reference TRBV5-6 and TRBJ2-5, reads DAGVTQSPTHLIKTRGQQVTLRCSPKSGHDTVSWYQQALGQGPQFIFQYYEEEERQRGNFPDRFSGHQFPNYSSELNVNALLLGDSALYLCASSNELYQETQYFGPGTRLLVL.

The V gene is TRBV19, the J gene TRBJ1-5, with D uncertain. V was clipped by 7 bases and J by 3 bases, with 10 bases between them. The CDR3 covers 13 residues. From germline, CDR1 is LNHDA and CDR2 SQIVND (reference sequence). CDR3 bases: TGTGCCAGTACTCCCTGGGACAATCAGCCCCAGCATTTT. Translation gives CASTPWDNQPQHF.

V usage is TRBV7-2 and J usage is TRBJ2-7; D is unclear. The ends were cut back, 4 bases at V and 5 bases at J, with 15 bases in the middle. Per germline, CDR1 SGHTA and CDR2 FQGNSA. This CDR3 is 14 amino acids long. This CDR3 is CASSSRPLPDEQYF. Written as DNA, the CDR3 is TGTGCCAGCAGCTCCCGACCCCTTCCGGACGAGCAGTACTTC.

The chain has TRBV6-6 and TRBJ2-1; D is unclear. The CDR3 runs to 12 residues. CDR1 is MNHNY, CDR2 SVGAGI, per germline (reference sequence). V gave up 2 bases and J gave up 12 bases, with 11 bases separating them. CDR3 DNA: TGTGCCAGCAGTTACATTGAGCACTGGCAGTTCTTC. It is translated as CASSYIEHWQFF.

This clone was recorded once. V and J are TRBV2 and TRBJ2-7, with TRBD1 identical over 9 bases. This CDR3 is built from 15 residues. V shed 7 bases, J shed 3 bases, and the junction held 10 bases outside the gene matches. The germline V gene encodes CDR1 SNHLY and CDR2 FYNNEI. CDR3 loop: CASISEGQGNYEQYF. For the CDR3, the DNA is TGTGCCAGCATATCAGAGGGACAGGGAAACTACGAGCAGTACTTC. Full variable domain (missing parts from reference TRBV2 and TRBJ2-7): EPEVTQTPSHQVTQMGQEVILRCVPISNHLYFYWYRQILGQKVEFLVSFYNNEISEKSEIFDDQFSVERPDGSNFTLKIRSTKLEDSAMYFCASISEGQGNYEQYFGPGTRLTVT.

This chain joins TRBV11-3 and TRBJ1-1; no definite D call. The CDR3 consists of 13 residues. Looked up from germline, CDR1 is SGHNT and CDR2 is YENEEA. V lost 5 bases, J lost 4 bases, and 11 bases lay in between. CDR3 DNA sequence: TGTGCCAGCAGCAGGCGACAATCCACTGAAGCTTTCTTT. As protein: CASSRRQSTEAFF.

The genes are TRBV11-3 and TRBJ2-5; possibly TRBD1 for D (6 bases). This CDR3 comprises 13 residues. The V gene lost 7 bases and the J gene lost 1 base, with 10 bases spanning the gap. CDR1 is SGHNT and CDR2 is YENEEA in the germline V gene. CDR3 DNA: TGTGCCAGCAAAGGACAGATCCAAGAGACCCAGTACTTC. Amino acids: CASKGQIQETQYF.

The CDR3 is CASSQGGQAGTDTQYF. The CDR3 DNA is TGTGCCAGCAGCCAGGGAGGACAGGCGGGCACAGATACGCAGTATTTT. This chain joins TRBV4-2 and TRBJ2-3; possibly TRBD1 for D (7 bases). Germline lookup yields CDR1 LGHNA and CDR2 YNFKEQ. The CDR3 covers 16 residues. The ends were cut back, 3 bases at V and 1 base at J, with 14 bases in the middle.

The chain carries TRBV20-1 and TRBJ2-1; no firm D call. Germline lookup yields CDR1 DFQATT and CDR2 SNEGSKA (reference sequence). The CDR3 is 10 amino acids. V was cut by 3 bases and J by 9 bases, with 6 bases left in between. CDR3 sequence (DNA): TGCAGTGCTAGTAGGGCTGAGCAGTTCTTC. Protein: CSASRAEQFF.

This chain links TRBV2 with TRBJ1-5; 7 bases agree with TRBD1. Germline assignment: CDR1 SNHLY and CDR2 FYNNEI. Losses at the gene ends were 8 bases for V and 0 bases for J; bases not matched to a gene: 10. This CDR3 comprises 16 residues. CDR3 in amino acids: CASGSTGLYSNQPQHF. CDR3 DNA: TGTGCCAGCGGGTCGACAGGGCTTTATAGCAATCAGCCCCAGCATTTT.

The chain links TRBV6-6 to TRBJ1-4; no clear D. With 0 bases removed from V and 2 bases from J, the gap between germline ends came to 10 bases. The V gene's germline CDR1 is MNHNY and CDR2 SVGAGI (reference sequence). CDR3 size: 16 residues. CDR3 amino acids: CASSYSGFGTNEKLFF. CDR3 bases: TGTGCCAGCAGTTACTCGGGGTTCGGGACTAATGAAAAACTGTTTTTT.

The chain couples TRBV4-1 to TRBJ1-2, with D uncertain. V was trimmed by 1 base and J by 4 bases, leaving 13 bases between them. Germline values: CDR1 MGHRA, CDR2 YSYEKL. CDR3 size: 15 residues. CDR3 sequence reads: CASSQGYSPSYGYTF. CDR3 sequence (DNA): TGCGCCAGCAGCCAAGGGTACAGCCCTTCCTATGGCTACACCTTC.